Included here is one T cell receptor beta chain sequence, with context. The record originates from a study of sequential checkpoint blockade in melanoma. Clones were read by immunoSEQ multiplex PCR, and TCRdb kept only the in-frame ones, dropping some. Among 13,000 to 15,000 clones listed, more than 45% were seen once. Indicated treatment: randomized to nivolumab then ipilimumab (arm A) or the reverse (arm B). No patient had prior DNA-damaging chemotherapy. Live CD3+CD8+ CD19− CD56− cells were sorted from PBMCs. This receptor was identified in a human donor with melanoma. The sample consisted of CD8+ T cells sorted from blood (inferred from file names), taken from a patient given nivolumab and ipilimumab in sequence.

In DNA, the CDR3 is TGCAGCGTTGAAGATCCCTCCTTTCCCAATCAGCCCCAGCATTTT. Protein: CSVEDPSFPNQPQHF. The V gene is TRBV29-1, the J gene TRBJ1-5; D unclear. The CDR3 extends over 15 amino acids. V shed 0 bases and J shed 3 bases, with 12 bases lying between them. The germline gives CDR1 SQVTM, CDR2 ANQGSEA. Supplemented by reference TRBV29-1 and TRBJ1-5, the full variable domain reads SAVISQKPSRDICQRGTSLTIQCQVDSQVTMMFWYRQQPGQSLTLIATANQGSEATYESGFVIDKFPISRPNLTFSTLTVSNMSPEDSSIYLCSVEDPSFPNQPQHFGDGTRLSIL.